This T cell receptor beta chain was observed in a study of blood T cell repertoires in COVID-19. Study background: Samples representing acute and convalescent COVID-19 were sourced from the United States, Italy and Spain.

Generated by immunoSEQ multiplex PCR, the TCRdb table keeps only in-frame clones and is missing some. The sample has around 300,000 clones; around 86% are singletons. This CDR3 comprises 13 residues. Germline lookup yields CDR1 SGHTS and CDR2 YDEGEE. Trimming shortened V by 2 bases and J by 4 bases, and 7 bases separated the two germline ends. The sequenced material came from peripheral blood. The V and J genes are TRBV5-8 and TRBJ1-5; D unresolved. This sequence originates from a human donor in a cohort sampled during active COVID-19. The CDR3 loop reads CASSFGGNQPQHF. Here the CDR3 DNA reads TGTGCCAGCAGCTTCGGAGGAAATCAGCCCCAGCATTTT.